What follows are 30 T cell receptor beta chains derived from one specimen sequenced in a study of CD8 T cells in Susac syndrome. cDNA came from 0.5 to 1 ug RNA primed by random hexamers. TCRdb called the immunoSEQ multiplex PCR reads again in MiXCR, with one record for every CDR3 protein. The sample holds 200,000 to 300,000 distinct CDR3 sequences, 95% to 97% seen once. Sequencing was done on a sample of CD4+ T cells from PBMCs. Source of these receptors: a human donor with Susac syndrome.

CDR3 in DNA: TGTGCCAGCAGTGAAGCGCTAGGACGTAGCAATCAGCCCCAGCATTTT. It yields the protein CASSEALGRSNQPQHF. The gene calls are TRBV2 and TRBJ1-5; D gene unclear. V was trimmed by 0 bases and J by 0 bases, leaving 9 bases between them. CDR1 is SNHLY, CDR2 FYNNEI, per germline. This CDR3 has 16 residues. Full variable domain (missing parts from reference TRBV2 and TRBJ1-5): EPEVTQTPSHQVTQMGQEVILRCVPISNHLYFYWYRQILGQKVEFLVSFYNNEISEKSEIFDDQFSVERPDGSNFTLKIRSTKLEDSAMYFCASSEALGRSNQPQHFGDGTRLSIL.

This chain joins TRBV20-1 and TRBJ2-1; the D gene is possibly TRBD2 (7 bases). V was cut by 6 bases and J by 7 bases, with 25 bases left in between. The length of the CDR3 is 16 residues. In germline, CDR1 is DFQATT, CDR2 SNEGSKA (reference sequence). The CDR3 bases are TGCAGTGCACCCCCGGGGGGCTCTCCGATAGGGAATGAGCAGTTCTTC. This gives the protein CSAPPGGSPIGNEQFF.

This chain connects TRBV11-2 to TRBJ2-2, with 14 bases that match TRBD2. After removal of 6 bases from V and 10 bases from J, the junction contained 7 bases not matched to a gene. There are 15 residues in the CDR3. Germline V gene data show CDR1 as SGHAT and CDR2 as FQNNGV. The CDR3 bases are TGTGCCAGCAGTCTGGGACTAGCGGGAGTCGTGGAGCTGTTTTTT. It codes for CASSLGLAGVVELFF.

The J gene is TRBJ2-1, the V gene TRBV7-3, with D perhaps matching TRBD2 (5 bases). Trimming stripped 4 bases from V and 2 bases from J, with 9 bases between. Germline V gene sequence: CDR1 SGHTA, CDR2 FQGTGA. This CDR3 has 14 amino acids. The CDR3 is CASSSGIPYNEQFF. The CDR3 DNA reads TGTGCCAGCAGCTCCGGGATACCCTACAATGAGCAGTTCTTC.

The rearrangement uses TRBV29-1 and TRBJ2-7, with 9 bases fitting TRBD1. CDR1 is SQVTM, CDR2 ANQGSEA, per germline. Trimming at V came to 8 bases and at J to 5 bases, leaving 10 bases not matched to a gene. This CDR3 has 13 amino acids. The chain's CDR3 is CSYRDRAAHEQYF. The CDR3 DNA reads TGCAGCTATCGGGACAGGGCGGCCCACGAGCAGTACTTC.

The chain is built from TRBV6-6 and TRBJ2-7; 8 nucleotides match TRBD1. CDR3 length equals 16 residues. Germline trimming cut 2 bases from V and 1 base from J; bases unmatched to any gene: 7. CDR1 is MNHNY, CDR2 SVGAGI, per germline (reference sequence). The DNA of the CDR3 is TGTGCCAGCAGTTACGCCCCCGGGACAGGATCCTACGAGCAGTACTTC. Protein sequence: CASSYAPGTGSYEQYF.

The chain carries TRBV14 and TRBJ2-7, with a possible D match to TRBD1 (6 bases). V was pared by 6 bases and J by 4 bases, with 13 bases between. Germline V gives CDR1 SGHDN, CDR2 FVKESK. The CDR3 covers 13 residues. The CDR3 bases are TGTGCCAGCAGGGGCAGGGGTAGTTACGAGCAGTACTTC. Its protein product is CASRGRGSYEQYF.

CDR3 DNA: TGTGCCAGCAGTCGTATCGATGAGCAGTTCTTC. The encoded protein is CASSRIDEQFF. The V gene is TRBV6-6, the J gene TRBJ2-1; no firm D call. Germline loops: CDR1 MNHNY, CDR2 SVGAGI (reference sequence). The CDR3 loop spans 11 amino acids. Trimming cost V 5 bases and J 8 bases, with 7 bases left between them.

This clonotype was counted a single time. The chain couples TRBV29-1 to TRBJ2-2; D remains unclear. Germline-derived CDR1 and CDR2 are SQVTM and ANQGSEA. This CDR3 spans 13 amino acids. Trimming stripped 2 bases from V and 1 base from J, with 5 bases between. CDR3 in amino acids: CSVEQVNTGELFF. The CDR3 region has the DNA TGCAGCGTTGAACAGGTGAACACCGGGGAGCTGTTTTTT.

This chain uses TRBV7-3 with TRBJ2-7, with 11 positions matching TRBD2. The V segment lost 5 bases and the J segment 0 bases; nucleotides outside the gene matches: 3. Germline V lookup: CDR1 SGHTA, CDR2 FQGTGA. CDR3 length: 15 amino acids. The CDR3 spells CASSQTSGNSYEQYF. CDR3 bases: TGTGCCAGCAGCCAGACTAGCGGGAACTCCTACGAGCAGTACTTC.

The chain employs TRBV9 and TRBJ1-2; maybe TRBD1 (6 bases). CDR1 is SGDLS and CDR2 is YYNGEE in the germline V gene. V was clipped by 0 bases and J by 4 bases, with 10 bases between them. This CDR3 has 14 amino acids. This CDR3 is CASSVEGHLYGYTF. The CDR3 DNA follows: TGTGCCAGCAGCGTAGAGGGACACCTCTATGGCTACACCTTC.

V usage is TRBV30 and J usage is TRBJ2-5; 7 nucleotides match TRBD1. Germline lookup yields CDR1 GTSNPN and CDR2 SVGIG (reference sequence). V was clipped by 3 bases and J by 5 bases; unmatched bases: 12. CDR3 length equals 15 residues. CDR3: CAWSRLERGPETQYF. CDR3 in DNA: TGTGCCTGGAGCCGACTGGAGAGGGGGCCGGAGACCCAGTACTTC. Supplemented by reference TRBV30 and TRBJ2-5, the full variable domain reads SQTIHQWPATLVQPVGSPLSLECTVEGTSNPNLYWYRQAAGRGLQLLFYSVGIGQISSEVPQNLSASRPQDRQFILSSKKLLLSDSGFYLCAWSRLERGPETQYFGPGTRLLVL.

The chain couples TRBV3-1 to TRBJ1-2; 7 bases match TRBD1. CDR1 is LGHDT and CDR2 is YNNKEL in the germline V gene (reference sequence). With V trimmed by 4 bases and J by 0 bases, 2 bases remained unmatched. This CDR3 is 14 amino acids long. In nucleotides, the CDR3 is TGTGCCAGCAGCCGACAGGGTGCTAACTATGGCTACACCTTC. Its translation: CASSRQGANYGYTF. Using reference TRBV3-1 and TRBJ1-2 for the parts outside the CDR3, the full variable domain is DTAVSQTPKYLVTQMGNDKSIKCEQNLGHDTMYWYKQDSKKFLKIMFSYNNKELIINETVPNRFSPKSPDKAHLNLHINSLELGDSAVYFCASSRQGANYGYTFGSGTRLTVV.

This clonotype was counted once. The chain recombines TRBV10-3 with TRBJ2-2; TRBD1 might be the D (5 bases). Germline V gene sequence: CDR1 ENHRY, CDR2 SYGVKD. Trimming left V 7 bases short and J 3 bases short, with 12 bases between. The CDR3 loop spans 14 amino acids. The CDR3 region is CAITNRQYTGELFF. The DNA for the CDR3 is TGTGCCATCACTAACCGACAGTACACCGGGGAGCTGTTTTTT.

The rearrangement links TRBV3-1 to TRBJ2-5; perhaps TRBD1 as D (5 bases). V lost 2 bases, J lost 3 bases, and 19 bases lay in between. CDR1 is LGHDT and CDR2 is YNNKEL in the germline V gene (reference sequence). The length of the CDR3 is 17 residues. As DNA, the CDR3 is TGTGCCAGCAGCCAAAGGGGCTACCCTCGAACGGAAGAGACCCAGTACTTC. This gives the protein CASSQRGYPRTEETQYF.

V gene TRBV3-1 combines with J gene TRBJ1-2; D call uncertain. Germline V gene data show CDR1 as LGHDT and CDR2 as YNNKEL (reference sequence). Trimming shortened V by 1 base and J by 8 bases, and 8 bases separated the two germline ends. The CDR3 consists of 12 residues. The CDR3 protein is CASSQVSGGYTF. The CDR3 DNA follows: TGTGCCAGCAGCCAAGTTTCGGGAGGCTACACCTTC. Full variable domain (rest looked up from reference TRBV3-1 and TRBJ1-2): DTAVSQTPKYLVTQMGNDKSIKCEQNLGHDTMYWYKQDSKKFLKIMFSYNNKELIINETVPNRFSPKSPDKAHLNLHINSLELGDSAVYFCASSQVSGGYTFGSGTRLTVV.

The chain couples TRBV6-2 or TRBV6-3 to TRBJ2-3, with D unclear. Trimming took 3 bases from V and 3 from J, leaving 7 bases between them. This CDR3 comprises 13 residues. The germline V gene encodes CDR1 MNHEY and CDR2 SVGEGT. CDR3 nucleotide sequence: TGTGCCAGCAGTTATCCAGAAACAGATACGCAGTATTTT. It codes for CASSYPETDTQYF.

The V call is TRBV28, the J call TRBJ2-1; TRBD2 agrees at 12 bases. Per germline, CDR1 MDHEN and CDR2 SYDVKM. Unmatched junction bases numbered 8, after V lost 5 bases and J lost 6 bases. The CDR3 is made up of 16 amino acids. CDR3 sequence (DNA): TGTGCCAGCAGTCCCTACCGACTAGCGGGAGCCAATGAGCAGTTCTTC. As protein: CASSPYRLAGANEQFF.

The V and J genes are TRBV3-1 and TRBJ1-2, with D possibly matching TRBD1 (6 bases). There are 17 residues in the CDR3. Trimming cost V 1 base and J 4 bases, with 19 bases left between them. The germline V gene encodes CDR1 LGHDT and CDR2 YNNKEL (reference sequence). The CDR3 coding sequence is TGTGCCAGCAGCCAAGGTCGAGGAAACAGGGTGGCCTATGGCTACACCTTC. This encodes CASSQGRGNRVAYGYTF.

The chain recombines TRBV20-1 with TRBJ2-7; either TRBD1 or TRBD2 may fit D (7 bases each). The length of the CDR3 is 13 residues. Germline CDR1 reads DFQATT; CDR2 reads SNEGSKA (reference sequence). V was clipped by 7 bases and J by 2 bases, with 15 bases between them. The CDR3 is CSVRGGKTYEQYF. The CDR3 DNA sequence: TGCAGTGTCAGGGGGGGAAAGACCTACGAGCAGTACTTC.

The V call is TRBV4-1, the J call TRBJ2-6; D is unclear. Germline assignment: CDR1 MGHRA and CDR2 YSYEKL. This CDR3 region has 18 residues. V dropped 0 bases and J dropped 0 bases, with 12 bases sitting between them. This CDR3 reads CASSQEKSVSSGANVLTF. DNA for the CDR3: TGCGCCAGCAGCCAAGAAAAATCGGTCAGCTCTGGGGCCAACGTCCTGACTTTC.

The chain carries TRBV29-1 and TRBJ1-2; tentative D call: TRBD1 (5 bases). This CDR3 is 12 amino acids long. With 7 bases removed from V and 3 bases from J, the gap between germline ends came to 12 bases. Germline V gene data show CDR1 as SQVTM and CDR2 as ANQGSEA. The CDR3 loop reads CSGGDSYYGYTF. DNA of the CDR3: TGCAGCGGAGGAGACAGTTACTATGGCTACACCTTC.

This sequence joins TRBV11-3 and TRBJ2-4; 7 nucleotides match TRBD1. Germline assignment: CDR1 SGHNT and CDR2 YENEEA. The CDR3 totals 14 residues. V lost 4 bases, J lost 6 bases, and 6 bases stayed unmatched. CDR3 bases: TGTGCCAGCAGCTCAAGGGGGCGAACAAACATTCAGTACTTC. Translating gives CASSSRGRTNIQYF.

The chain combines TRBV23-1 with TRBJ2-7; TRBD1 might be the D (6 bases). TRBV23-1 counts as an open reading frame of uncertain function. This CDR3 region has 14 residues. V was cut by 3 bases and J by 3 bases, with 12 bases left in between. This chain's CDR3 is CASSHSTGYYEQYF. DNA of the CDR3: TGCGCCAGCAGTCATTCGACAGGTTACTACGAGCAGTACTTC.

The chain links TRBV5-1 to TRBJ1-1; tentative D call: TRBD1 (5 bases). This CDR3 has 14 amino acids. Germline loops: CDR1 SGHRS, CDR2 YFSETQ. V gave up 2 bases and J gave up 1 base, with 9 bases separating them. CDR3 sequence (DNA): TGCGCCAGCAGCTTTGGCAGGGCGAACACTGAAGCTTTCTTT. The encoded protein is CASSFGRANTEAFF.

This clonotype is a singleton in its sample. The J gene is TRBJ2-1, the V gene TRBV20-1; tentative D call: TRBD1 (6 bases). CDR3 size: 15 residues. Trimming shortened V by 3 bases and J by 4 bases, and 16 bases separated the two germline ends. Germline V gene sequence: CDR1 DFQATT, CDR2 SNEGSKA (reference sequence). As DNA, the CDR3 is TGCAGTGCTAGTGGGGGCTCTAGAGGATACAATGAGCAGTTCTTC. Protein product: CSASGGSRGYNEQFF.

J is TRBJ1-4 and V is TRBV11-3; TRBD1 matches 8 bases. The J segment lost 5 bases and the V segment lost 5 bases, leaving 4 bases of the junction unmatched. In germline, CDR1 is SGHNT, CDR2 YENEEA. This CDR3 has 14 residues. The CDR3 here is CASSTGTGNEKLFF. CDR3 DNA sequence: TGTGCCAGCAGCACCGGGACAGGCAATGAAAAACTGTTTTTT.

This rearrangement joins TRBV20-1 to TRBJ1-5; D is unclear. CDR3 length: 13 amino acids. Trimming removed 6 bases at V and 0 bases at J, with 9 bases between. The germline gives CDR1 DFQATT, CDR2 SNEGSKA (reference sequence). The DNA for the CDR3 is TGCAGTGCCACCCGGGATAGCAATCAGCCCCAGCATTTT. It specifies CSATRDSNQPQHF.

This clonotype has a single count. The chain joins TRBV20-1 to TRBJ2-1; D may be TRBD2 (5 bases). Germline V lookup: CDR1 DFQATT, CDR2 SNEGSKA (reference sequence). This CDR3 is 17 amino acids long. Trimming left V 3 bases short and J 8 bases short, with 26 bases between. CDR3 DNA: TGCAGTGCTAGGGTCCTTTACGTAGTTCGGGGTCTGGATGAGCAGTTCTTC. Translated, it gives CSARVLYVVRGLDEQFF.

CDR3 sequence (DNA): TGTGCCACCAGCAGAGGTCAGGGCGAAGGGAACACTGAAGCTTTCTTT. As protein: CATSRGQGEGNTEAFF. This rearrangement joins TRBV15 to TRBJ1-1, with D perhaps TRBD1 (5 bases). CDR1 is LNHNV, CDR2 YYDKDF, per germline (reference sequence). Deletions cut 1 base from V and 1 base from J, with 13 bases between. The CDR3 is made up of 16 amino acids.